This section outlines one TCR beta chain sequence together with its context. Its antigen specificity is not known. Base qualities are not at hand, and no much larger clone is one base apart. The sample comes from a study of cytomegalovirus exposure and HLA in healthy donors (dated by TCRdb to between 2016 and 2019). Context from the whole study: According to an earlier analysis of several hundred of the donors, 200 million or so T cells yielded over 100 million unique TCR beta sequences and approximately 300 Gb of sequence data. Among around 400 genotyped donors of the cohort, an average of about 240,000 unique TCR beta nucleotide sequences were sequenced per donor, 15% to 20% of them non-productive. Donor age, sex, ethnicity and CMV serostatus were compiled together with the repertoire data. The T cell repertoires of some 670 subjects were profiled by immunosequencing and related to cytomegalovirus serostatus. Roughly 300 gigabases of sequencing data and approximately 85 million unique TCR sequences were included in an early release covering about 700 HLA-typed donors. Of the approximately 370 genotyped donors, more than 75% were placed in the genetic ancestry cluster associated with self-reported Caucasian donors. To predict cytomegalovirus infection status, the study brought together high-throughput TCR immunosequencing, statistical association of individual TCRs with disease status, and machine learning. To decide whether each TCR beta V gene segment behaved as functional or pseudogenic, an earlier analysis of fewer than 750 of the donors relied on high-throughput TCR beta sequencing. Every discovery cohort repertoire had been produced on one sequencing platform. The study was designed to test whether signatures of past pathogen exposure could be identified by cataloging public T cell receptors. A later genetic analysis took genome-wide SNP genotypes for about 65% of the 666 donors and used that subset as a discovery cohort. HLA typing included class I and class II loci at four-digit resolution. In addition to the first cohort of roughly 670 subjects, a separate validation cohort of approximately 120 different subjects was used. A later analysis re-analyzed previously published TCR beta repertoires from 666 donors and added high-resolution HLA genotyping to study TCR occurrence patterns. Because of strong linkage in the cohort, roughly five DR-DQ haplotypes were treated as single units for association and clustering. The number of typed donors differed by locus: about 629-630 for A, B, C, DRB1 and DQB1; some 500 for DQA1; some 590 for DPA1; and around 490 for DPB1. Rather than using new phenotypic data, the later analysis identified candidate immune exposures from TCR beta sequences and from how often those sequences occurred across donors.

General findings and caveats noted by the study authors: For the cohort, immune exposure information was limited to CMV serostatus. In this cohort, only TCR beta chains were sequenced, and detectable features were limited by the absence of alpha or paired-chain data. The authors suggested that the approach could potentially be generalized to other disease states and immunological phenotypes. A further reported finding was that TCR beta sequences accurately predicted the HLA-A and HLA-B alleles for most subjects in the first cohort. When HLA alleles, especially DR and DQ, strongly co-occurred, attributing TCR associations to individual alleles was difficult. In vitro tests confirmed that a few of the cytomegalovirus-associated TCR beta chains recognize cytomegalovirus antigens. Most CMV-associated TCR beta chains appeared to be HLA-restricted in a later analysis, and the HLA associations seemed to be driven largely by CMV exposure. According to a later genetic analysis, donors in an Asian-associated ancestry cluster had fewer N-insertions in productive TCRs than the roughly 670-donor mean. A cluster of highly shared sequence variants was judged likely to represent a technical artifact of the sequencing pipeline. The classifier was reported to diagnose cytomegalovirus status with high specificity and sensitivity in both the original and validation cohorts. A later analysis found that HLA-associated TCR beta chains were more clonally expanded and had lower generation probabilities than equally common non-associated chains. A total of roughly 160 TCR beta chains were listed by the study as associated with cytomegalovirus. A later analysis found that TCR association rates varied across HLA loci, with DRB1 alleles showing the most associated TCRs and HLA-C alleles the fewest. Linkage disequilibrium might explain the correlated functional status among segregating V segments, but an unknown experimental factor could not be excluded. Specific HLA alleles were associated with 15,000 to 20,000 TCR beta sequences at a false discovery rate of 0.05 in a later analysis. According to a later analysis, parvovirus B19, influenza, CMV and Epstein-Barr virus appeared linked to several top co-occurrence clusters. In an earlier analysis of 500 to 650 of the donors, most TCR beta V segments appeared in productive rearrangements about 87% or about 30% of the time, broadly matching IMGT annotations. An association between a missense DCLRE1C variant and V-gene and J-gene trimming of TCR beta chains was found in a later genetic analysis and replicated in an independent cohort. Most TCR sequences were observed very rarely across donors, whereas some public TCRs were present in many individuals. Because counts were too low, seventeen rarely observed V segments, including chromosome 9 orphons, were excluded from the earlier analysis of 587 of the donors. The presence/absence analyses assumed that sequencing depth was roughly uniform across donors, and that assumption may not be true. HLA typing was unavailable for some donors at each locus, so association tests used only the typed subset.

In total, 666 healthy bone marrow donors made up the cohort. At the time of sampling, all cohort members were nominally healthy, though unrecorded immune exposures were likely present. The donor was CMV seropositive and belonged to the group of more than 250 seropositive cohort members. A peripheral blood sample was collected from each donor, and TCR beta sequencing was performed on peripheral blood mononuclear cells. Genomic DNA extraction from the blood cell samples was performed with the Qiagen DNeasy Blood Extraction Kit. The library relied on the immunoSEQ multiplex PCR assay. The multiplex PCR relied on a mix of 60 forward primers for TCR Vbeta segments and 13 reverse primers for TCR Jbeta segments. The CDR3 region of rearranged TCR beta genes was amplified from genomic DNA by a multiplex PCR assay. The amplified TCR beta libraries were sequenced on the Illumina HiSeq System as 87-base-pair reads. In the source study's methods: Across the roughly 700 repertoires, a later analysis counted roughly 84 million unique TCR beta chains, around 11 million of which were shared by at least two donors. Raw reads were error-corrected and collapsed into unique sequences with a nearest-neighbor algorithm that merged closely related sequences to remove PCR and sequencing errors. Alignment of CDR3 sequences to IMGT reference sequences was used to assign V, D and J gene segments. Each retained sequence needed at least a six-nucleotide match to both a V gene segment and a J gene segment. Rearrangements were classified as productive when the CDR3 lacked stop codons and remained in frame with V and J, and all other rearrangements were classified as non-productive. CDR3 was defined by IMGT convention, running from the second conserved V-encoded cysteine to the conserved J-encoded phenylalanine. The earlier analysis of a few hundred of the donors excluded any sequence lacking an unambiguous match to a single V gene segment. In an earlier analysis of 587 of the donors, V segments were called functional above 56.7% productive rearrangements and were called segregating when the between-donor standard deviation exceeded 5%. A statistical classification framework was built to diagnose cytomegalovirus status from the catalog of TCR beta chain sequences. In a later analysis, TCR nucleotide sequences were compared against IMGT/GENE-DB human TR gene sequences so that V and J genes could be assigned. The TCRdist pipeline was used in a later analysis to assign CDR3 sequences and most-parsimonious VDJ recombination scenarios. In a later analysis, each TCR beta chain was defined by its CDR3 amino acid sequence together with its V-gene family, and reads lacking a unique V-gene family were excluded. To address suspected cross-contamination and a sequencing artifact, a later analysis removed around 590 highly shared, low-generation-probability nucleotide sequences. In a later analysis, a clonal expansion index was calculated for each public chain from normalized within-repertoire ranks of inferred template counts. In a later analysis, generation probabilities were computed using a VDJ recombination model fitted to out-of-frame rearrangements, and the results were checked against IGoR. A later analysis scored TCR-TCR, TCR-HLA and TCR-CMV co-occurrence with hypergeometric tests, applying a repertoire-size bias correction to TCR pairs. A later analysis estimated false discovery rates by permuting HLA or CMV assignments 20 times. In a later analysis, co-occurring TCRs were grouped using DBSCAN, with TCRdist sequence similarity added in when clustering inside HLA-allele-positive subsets. For co-occurrence clustering, repertoires with fewer than 30,000 or more than 120,000 public chains were excluded, along with a handful of repertoires with anomalous nucleotide sharing. The immuneACCESS repertoire file appears here via TCRdb, limited to in-frame rearrangements. These files lack a portion of the clones; in checked studies, under half of the deficit traces to unresolved V genes, and the cause of the others is not known. Clonal size and the V and J genes are those of that table, whereas D and trimming came from the DNA. Here the sample has some 150,000 clones; approximately 80% occur a single time. 3% to 4.5% of the sample is held by the ten biggest clonotypes.

Sequencing was carried out using PBMCs. The clonotype was recovered from a man aged 25-40 years in good health and CMV-seropositive.

The CDR3 amino acid sequence is: CASGLVLGGVWNEQFF. The nucleotides read TGTGCTAGTGGTTTGGTACTAGGGGGGGTTTGGAATGAGCAGTTCTTC. The chain was built from TRBV12-5 and TRBJ2-1; TRBD2 is a weak D gene call, 7 bases matching. V drops 0 bases and J drops 7 bases, leaving 16 bases in between. As encoded in the germline V gene, CDR1 is LGHNT while CDR2 is FRNRAP. The CDR3, from cysteine to phenylalanine, totals 16 residues. Only the CDR3 DNA is retained, 48 bases long and in frame from the first base.